The 29 T cell receptor beta chains in this list originate from one sample, sequenced in a study of cytomegalovirus exposure and HLA in healthy donors. The PCR ran on 60 Vbeta and 13 Jbeta primers. Using immunoSEQ multiplex PCR, the repertoire was profiled, and TCRdb retains in-frame clones only, with some absent. The data hold 160,000 or so clones, with 60% to 85% observed a single time. Sequencing was performed on PBMCs. The receptors derive from a man in his forties in good health and CMV-seronegative.

This clone has a single count. V usage is TRBV6-5 and J usage is TRBJ1-2, with TRBD1 matching 8 bases. CDR3 size: 14 residues. CDR1 and CDR2 from the germline V gene are MNHEY and SVGAGI. V dropped 4 bases and J dropped 4; count of bases not matched to a gene: 5. CDR3 sequence (DNA): TGTGCCAGCAGTTCCGGACAGGGCCGCTATGGCTACACCTTC. As protein: CASSSGQGRYGYTF.

The chain carries TRBV28 and TRBJ1-5; D may be TRBD1 (6 bases). The germline gives CDR1 MDHEN, CDR2 SYDVKM. CDR3 length: 16 amino acids. Trimming shortened V by 4 bases and J by 2 bases, and 15 bases separated the two germline ends. For the CDR3, the DNA is TGTGCCAGCAGTTCAGCAGGGGCTTTGGGCAATCAGCCCCAGCATTTT. Protein sequence: CASSSAGALGNQPQHF.

Only a few counts were recorded for this clone. The V gene is TRBV10-3, the J gene TRBJ2-7; 7 bases match TRBD1. V was pared by 8 bases and J by 2 bases, with 9 bases of the junction left unmatched. The CDR3 totals 14 residues. The germline V gene has CDR1 ENHRY and CDR2 SYGVKD. The CDR3 spells CAIELDRLTYEQYF. Written as DNA, the CDR3 is TGTGCCATCGAGTTGGACAGGCTGACCTACGAGCAGTACTTC.

V gene TRBV7-9 combines with J gene TRBJ2-1, with TRBD2 as a possible D gene (6 bases). V dropped 1 base and J dropped 2 bases, with 12 bases sitting between them. This CDR3 comprises 16 residues. In germline, CDR1 is SEHNR, CDR2 FQNEAQ (reference sequence). CDR3 amino acids: CASSLGWGVTYNEQFF. CDR3 coding DNA: TGTGCCAGCAGCTTAGGGTGGGGGGTAACCTACAATGAGCAGTTCTTC.

This chain connects TRBV2 to TRBJ2-2; 9 bases line up with TRBD1. The J segment lost 7 bases and the V segment lost 3 bases, leaving 6 bases of the junction unmatched. In germline, CDR1 is SNHLY, CDR2 FYNNEI. The CDR3 is 15 amino acids. The DNA of the CDR3 is TGTGCCAGCAGTGAGGACAGGGGATATGGCGGGGAGCTGTTTTTT. It specifies CASSEDRGYGGELFF.

This clone was seen a few times. The chain joins TRBV18 to TRBJ1-1, with D unclear. The V end was cut by 3 bases, the J end by 0 bases, with 11 bases between. From germline, CDR1 is KGHSH and CDR2 LQKENI. The CDR3 covers 15 residues. The CDR3 region has the DNA TGTGCCAGCTCACCGGCAGGTTTCATGAACACTGAAGCTTTCTTT. Protein: CASSPAGFMNTEAFF.

This chain links TRBV27 with TRBJ1-2; 7 bases fit TRBD1. The CDR3 length is 14 residues. Germline CDR1 is MNHEY and CDR2 is SMNVEV (reference sequence). V lost 4 bases, J lost 9 bases, and 11 bases stayed unmatched. The CDR3 nucleotides read TGTGCCAGCAGTTCTACCGGGACAGCGACCCGCTACACCTTC. It specifies CASSSTGTATRYTF.

This clone was counted once. The chain carries TRBV18 and TRBJ1-1; 7 positions match TRBD1. This CDR3 has 15 amino acids. Germline CDR1 is KGHSH and CDR2 is LQKENI. V lost 3 bases, J lost 2 bases, and 6 bases stayed unmatched. As DNA, the CDR3 is TGTGCCAGCTCACCTAGACAGGGCGGCAACACTGAAGCTTTCTTT. It encodes CASSPRQGGNTEAFF.

This clone was detected a few times. CDR3 nucleotides: TGTGCCAGCTCGAGGGCGGCAGCCCAAGAGACCCAGTACTTC. It is translated as CASSRAAAQETQYF. The chain couples TRBV6-1 to TRBJ2-5, with D perhaps TRBD2 (5 bases). The CDR3 loop spans 14 amino acids. The V and J ends lost 8 bases and 1 base respectively, with 14 bases between them. Germline-derived CDR1 and CDR2 are MNHNS and SASEGT.

The CDR3 DNA sequence: TGTGCCAGCAGCGTAGGCCCGACAGAGGAGCTAGCTAACTATGGCTACACCTTC. Its translation: CASSVGPTEELANYGYTF. This chain links TRBV9 with TRBJ1-2; TRBD1 might be the D (5 bases). Per germline, CDR1 SGDLS and CDR2 YYNGEE. CDR3 length equals 18 residues. The V gene lost 0 bases and the J gene lost 0 bases, with 18 bases spanning the gap.

The V gene is TRBV30, the J gene TRBJ2-1; the D is unclear. This CDR3 has 15 residues. CDR1 GTSNPN and CDR2 SVGIG come from the germline V gene (reference sequence). Trimming removed 3 bases from V and 4 bases from J, with 16 bases in between. This CDR3 reads CAWRKVIELYNEQFF. CDR3 DNA: TGTGCCTGGAGGAAAGTGATAGAACTTTACAATGAGCAGTTCTTC.

J is TRBJ2-7 and V is TRBV12-2; no check of the table's D call, TRBD2, against the DNA was made. TRBV12-2 is reported as a pseudogene. There are 16 residues in the CDR3. CDR3 DNA: TGTGCAAGTCGCTTCTCCAGTTCCCGGGGGTCCTACGAGCAGTACTTC. Its protein is CASRFSSSRGSYEQYF.

This chain joins TRBV6-5 and TRBJ2-1; 12 bases line up with TRBD2. CDR3 length: 15 residues. The germline CDR1 and CDR2 sequences are MNHEY and SVGAGI. Unmatched junction bases numbered 4, after V lost 2 bases and J lost 8 bases. This chain's CDR3 is CASSYRGLAGHEQFF. The CDR3 coding sequence is TGTGCCAGCAGTTACAGGGGACTAGCGGGCCATGAGCAGTTCTTC.

The chain recombines TRBV4-3 with TRBJ1-5, with 8 bases aligning to TRBD1. V lost 4 bases to trimming and J lost 1 base; unmatched junction nucleotides: 3. CDR1 and CDR2 (germline): LGHNA, YSLEER. This CDR3 has 15 amino acids. CDR3 amino acids: CASSPDRGSNQPQHF. CDR3 nucleotide sequence: TGCGCCAGCAGCCCCGACAGGGGAAGCAATCAGCCCCAGCATTTT.

V gene TRBV7-2 combines with J gene TRBJ1-2; D is perhaps TRBD1 (6 bases). The CDR3 sequence is 16 residues long. The V and J ends lost 0 bases and 0 bases respectively, with 11 bases between them. The V gene's germline CDR1 is SGHTA and CDR2 FQGNSA. CDR3 amino acids: CASSLAGAPTNYGYTF. The CDR3 coding sequence is TGTGCCAGCAGCTTAGCGGGGGCACCTACTAACTATGGCTACACCTTC.

This chain connects TRBV18 to TRBJ2-3, with D tentatively TRBD2 (5 bases). The CDR3 contains 14 residues. V dropped 2 bases and J dropped 2 bases, with 8 bases sitting between them. Germline V CDR1 and CDR2: KGHSH, LQKENI. The CDR3 sequence is CASSPAGHTDTQYF. The CDR3 DNA sequence: TGTGCCAGCTCACCAGCGGGCCACACAGATACGCAGTATTTT.

This sequence joins TRBV7-8 and TRBJ2-7; D is perhaps TRBD1 (5 bases). This CDR3 has 13 residues. Trimming pared 5 bases from V and 0 bases from J, leaving 8 bases between. Germline V gives CDR1 SGHVS, CDR2 FQNEAQ. CDR3 DNA sequence: TGTGCCAGCAGCCAGACAGACTCCTACGAGCAGTACTTC. Protein sequence: CASSQTDSYEQYF.

The chain couples TRBV7-8 to TRBJ2-1; the D gene is possibly TRBD2 (6 bases). The CDR3 runs 16 residues. Trimming took off 5 bases at V and 6 bases at J, with 20 bases between the two ends. Germline V gene sequence: CDR1 SGHVS, CDR2 FQNEAQ. The CDR3 DNA reads TGTGCCAGCAGCCGTTACCAGAGGGGAGGCCTCAATGAGCAGTTCTTC. Translating gives CASSRYQRGGLNEQFF.

The genes are TRBV7-9 and TRBJ2-5, with D possibly matching TRBD2 (5 bases). The CDR3 sequence is 15 residues long. Trimming shortened V by 1 base and J by 5 bases, and 14 bases separated the two germline ends. In germline, CDR1 is SEHNR, CDR2 FQNEAQ (reference sequence). The CDR3 loop is CASSLVPAGLETQYF. The CDR3 coding sequence is TGTGCCAGCAGCTTAGTTCCCGCGGGCTTGGAGACCCAGTACTTC.

The CDR3 protein is CASSRSGTESYNSPLHF. The CDR3 nucleotides read TGCGCCAGCAGTCGATCCGGGACAGAGTCCTATAATTCACCCCTCCACTTT. The gene calls are TRBV5-1 and TRBJ1-6; 7 bases are a match to TRBD1. The length of the CDR3 is 17 residues. Germline values: CDR1 SGHRS, CDR2 YFSETQ. Losses at the gene ends were 5 bases for V and 1 base for J; bases not matched to a gene: 9.

The rearrangement links TRBV18 to TRBJ1-4; D may be TRBD1 (5 bases). V was trimmed by 0 bases and J by 0 bases, leaving 11 bases between them. The germline gives CDR1 KGHSH, CDR2 LQKENI. The CDR3 consists of 17 residues. The chain's CDR3 is CASSPPLQEATNEKLFF. In nucleotides, the CDR3 is TGTGCCAGCTCACCACCGCTACAGGAAGCAACTAATGAAAAACTGTTTTTT.

This clone was seen only a few times. The chain recombines TRBV14 with TRBJ2-5; D unclear. The V end lost 5 bases, the J end lost 5 bases, and 12 bases lay between the germline ends. Germline-derived CDR1 and CDR2 are SGHDN and FVKESK. The CDR3 extends over 13 amino acids. The CDR3 reads CASSTRLEETQYF. CDR3 in DNA: TGTGCCAGCAGCACGCGGTTGGAGGAGACCCAGTACTTC.

This sequence joins TRBV29-1 and TRBJ2-7; the match to TRBD2 covers 7 bases. This CDR3 contains 14 residues. Germline loops: CDR1 SQVTM, CDR2 ANQGSEA. Trimming at V came to 6 bases and at J to 3 bases, leaving 11 bases not matched to a gene. The CDR3 coding sequence is TGCAGCGTGAAAGGGTCAGGGAGGGGCTACGAGCAGTACTTC. Its translation: CSVKGSGRGYEQYF.

With respect to this clone: One end of the junction varies from germline; a read error may be responsible. The chain joins TRBV5-4 to TRBJ2-5; D perhaps matches TRBD1 (6 bases). CDR3 size: 16 residues. Per the germline V gene, CDR1 is SGHNT and CDR2 is YYREEE (reference sequence). As DNA, the CDR3 is TGTGCCAGCAGATTGGGAGTAGGGCAGGGGACAGAGACCCAGTACTTC. Translated, it gives CASRLGVGQGTETQYF.

This chain joins TRBV18 and TRBJ2-3; a possible D gene is TRBD2 (5 bases). Germline assignment: CDR1 KGHSH and CDR2 LQKENI. This CDR3 has 15 amino acids. Trimming stripped 3 bases from V and 0 bases from J, with 10 bases between. This CDR3 is CASSPLAASTDTQYF. The CDR3 nucleotides are TGTGCCAGCTCACCTCTAGCAGCTAGCACAGATACGCAGTATTTT.

The chain links TRBV4-3 to TRBJ2-7, with D possibly being TRBD2 (5 bases). V shed 5 bases and J shed 4 bases, with 24 bases lying between them. Per germline, CDR1 LGHNA and CDR2 YSLEER. This CDR3 spans 17 amino acids. CDR3 sequence: CASSVRPSDSTPYEQYF. The CDR3 nucleotides read TGCGCCAGCAGCGTCCGGCCCTCGGACTCAACCCCATACGAGCAGTACTTC.

This chain joins TRBV6-6 and TRBJ2-2, with 11 positions matching TRBD1. CDR3 length: 16 amino acids. The V gene end was trimmed by 6 bases and the J gene end by 4 bases; junction bases not matched to a gene: 7. Germline V CDR1 and CDR2: MNHNY, SVGAGI (reference sequence). CDR3 sequence: CASRTLGQGGTGELFF. As DNA, the CDR3 is TGTGCCAGCAGGACCCTGGGACAGGGGGGCACCGGGGAGCTGTTTTTT.

The J gene is TRBJ1-1, the V gene TRBV6-5; possible D gene TRBD1, 5 bases. The germline V gene encodes CDR1 MNHEY and CDR2 SVGAGI. Trimming cost V 7 bases and J 5 bases, with 11 bases left between them. The CDR3 sequence is 12 residues long. This CDR3 is CASTRKGTEAFF. The CDR3 bases are TGTGCCAGCACCCGGAAGGGGACTGAAGCTTTCTTT.

This chain links TRBV27 with TRBJ1-4, with TRBD1 identical over 8 bases. The trim removed 3 bases at V and 7 bases at J, leaving 7 bases unmatched. The germline V gene has CDR1 MNHEY and CDR2 SMNVEV (reference sequence). This CDR3 spans 15 amino acids. The CDR3 loop is CASSLGTGQTEKLFF. The CDR3 DNA reads as TGTGCCAGCAGTTTGGGGACAGGACAGACTGAAAAACTGTTTTTT.